Below, 8 T cell receptor beta chains from the same sample are listed, as sequenced in a study of blood T cell repertoires in COVID-19. TCRdb keeps only in-frame clones here, not all; method: immunoSEQ multiplex PCR. The data show 150,000 or so clones, 55% to 75% seen once. Sequenced material: peripheral blood. The receptors come from a woman aged 70-85 years with acute or convalescent COVID-19.

The gene calls are TRBV6-5 and TRBJ2-5; D may be TRBD1 (6 bases). V was trimmed by 6 bases and J by 5 bases, leaving 16 bases between them. The CDR3 length is 14 residues. CDR1 is MNHEY, CDR2 SVGAGI, per germline. The CDR3 region is CASSTGKRGETQYF. The CDR3 nucleotides are TGTGCCAGCAGCACAGGGAAACGAGGGGAGACCCAGTACTTC.

This clone has only a few counts. This sequence joins TRBV12-3 or TRBV12-4 and TRBJ1-1; D not certain. V lost 2 bases and J lost 5, with 6 bases in between. The CDR3 consists of 12 residues. Here the CDR3 reads CASSLRRTEAFF. Written as DNA, the CDR3 is TGTGCCAGCAGTTTAAGGAGGACTGAAGCTTTCTTT.

This clone has more than one count but fewer than ten. Other nucleotide sequences in the sample specify the same CDR3. The chain employs TRBV6-5 and TRBJ1-2; 8 bases align to TRBD1. CDR1 is MNHEY, CDR2 SVGAGI, per germline. Losses at the gene ends were 0 bases for V and 1 base for J; bases not matched to a gene: 1. The CDR3 has 15 residues. CDR3 DNA: TGTGCCAGCAGTTACTCCGGACAGGGTAACTATGGCTACACCTTC. Translated: CASSYSGQGNYGYTF.

This clone was recorded only once. This chain connects TRBV29-1 to TRBJ2-1; 7 nucleotides match TRBD2. The junction had 15 bases not matched to a gene; V was cut back by 7 bases and J by 3 bases. The CDR3 sequence is 16 residues long. Germline V CDR1 and CDR2: SQVTM, ANQGSEA. CDR3 sequence: CSATLLAAGDYNEQFF. The CDR3 nucleotides read TGCAGCGCTACACTTCTAGCGGCGGGAGACTACAATGAGCAGTTCTTC.

The rearrangement links TRBV6-5 to TRBJ2-7, with D tentatively TRBD2 (5 bases). The V end lost 6 bases, the J end lost 2 bases, and 11 bases lay between the germline ends. The germline gives CDR1 MNHEY, CDR2 SVGAGI. The CDR3 contains 13 residues. The CDR3 protein is CASSRLATYEQYF. DNA for the CDR3: TGTGCCAGCAGCCGGCTAGCAACCTACGAGCAGTACTTC.

V and J are TRBV28 and TRBJ2-1; TRBD1 matches at 7 bases. Per the germline V gene, CDR1 is MDHEN and CDR2 is SYDVKM. Trimming removed 5 bases from V and 5 bases from J; junction bases left unmatched: 15. The CDR3 consists of 17 residues. This chain's CDR3 is CASSPGDQGVRNNEQFF. The CDR3 DNA is TGTGCCAGCAGTCCAGGTGATCAGGGGGTTAGAAACAATGAGCAGTTCTTC.

This sequence joins TRBV9 and TRBJ1-6; 7 bases agree with TRBD1. Germline V gives CDR1 SGDLS, CDR2 YYNGEE. J lost 2 bases, V lost 4 bases, and 6 bases had no gene match. The CDR3 sequence is 16 residues long. DNA of the CDR3: TGTGCCAGCAGCCCAACAGGGGTTCCCTATAATTCACCCCTCCACTTT. Translation gives CASSPTGVPYNSPLHF.

This chain connects TRBV19 to TRBJ1-2, with D possibly being TRBD1 (6 bases). The length of the CDR3 is 13 residues. Germline CDR1 and CDR2: LNHDA and SQIVND (reference sequence). Trimming removed 4 bases from V and 7 bases from J, with 13 bases in between. DNA of the CDR3: TGTGCCAGTAGTACCAAGGGGGGGACTGGCTACACCTTC. Its protein product is CASSTKGGTGYTF.